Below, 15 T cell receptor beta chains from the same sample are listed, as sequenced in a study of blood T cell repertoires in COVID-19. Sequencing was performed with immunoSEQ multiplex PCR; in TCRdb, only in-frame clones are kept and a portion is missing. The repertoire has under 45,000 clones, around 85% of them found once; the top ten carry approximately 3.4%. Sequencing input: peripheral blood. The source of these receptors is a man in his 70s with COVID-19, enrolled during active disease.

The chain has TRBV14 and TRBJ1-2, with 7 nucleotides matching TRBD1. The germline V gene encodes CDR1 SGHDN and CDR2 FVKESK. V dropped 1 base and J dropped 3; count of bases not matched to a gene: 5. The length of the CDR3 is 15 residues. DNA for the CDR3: TGTGCCAGCAGCCAAGGAGGGGGCGAATACTATGGCTACACCTTC. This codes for CASSQGGGEYYGYTF.

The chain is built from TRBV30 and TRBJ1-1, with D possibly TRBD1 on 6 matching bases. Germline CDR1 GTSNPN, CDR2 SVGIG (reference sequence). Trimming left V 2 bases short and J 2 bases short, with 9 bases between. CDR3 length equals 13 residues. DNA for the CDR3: TGTGCCTGGAGTAAGGGGGTTAACACTGAAGCTTTCTTT. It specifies CAWSKGVNTEAFF. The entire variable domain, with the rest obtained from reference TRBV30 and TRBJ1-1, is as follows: SQTIHQWPATLVQPVGSPLSLECTVEGTSNPNLYWYRQAAGRGLQLLFYSVGIGQISSEVPQNLSASRPQDRQFILSSKKLLLSDSGFYLCAWSKGVNTEAFFGQGTRLTVV.

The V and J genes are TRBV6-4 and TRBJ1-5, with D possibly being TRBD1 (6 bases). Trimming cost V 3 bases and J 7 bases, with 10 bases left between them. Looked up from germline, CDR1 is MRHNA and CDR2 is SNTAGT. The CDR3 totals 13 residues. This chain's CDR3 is CASSEGAGQPQHF. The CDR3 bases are TGTGCCAGCAGTGAGGGGGCAGGGCAGCCCCAGCATTTT.

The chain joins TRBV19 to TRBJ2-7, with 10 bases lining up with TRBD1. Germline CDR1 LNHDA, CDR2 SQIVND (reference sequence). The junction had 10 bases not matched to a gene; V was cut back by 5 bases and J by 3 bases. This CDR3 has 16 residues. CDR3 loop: CASSPAPGTGVYEQYF. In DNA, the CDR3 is TGTGCCAGTAGTCCAGCTCCCGGGACAGGGGTCTACGAGCAGTACTTC.

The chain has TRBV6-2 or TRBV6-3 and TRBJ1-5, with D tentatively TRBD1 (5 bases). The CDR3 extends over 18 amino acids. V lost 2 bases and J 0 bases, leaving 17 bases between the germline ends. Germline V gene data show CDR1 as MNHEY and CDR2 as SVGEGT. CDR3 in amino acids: CASSYDSTAGYSNQPQHF. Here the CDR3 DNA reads TGTGCCAGCAGTTACGACTCCACGGCAGGGTATAGCAATCAGCCCCAGCATTTT.

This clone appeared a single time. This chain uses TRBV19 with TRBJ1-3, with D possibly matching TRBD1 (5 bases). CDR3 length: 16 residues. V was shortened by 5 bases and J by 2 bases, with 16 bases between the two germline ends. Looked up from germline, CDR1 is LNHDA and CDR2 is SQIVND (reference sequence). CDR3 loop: CASSVPGEIAGNTIYF. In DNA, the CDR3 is TGTGCCAGTAGTGTCCCGGGGGAGATCGCTGGAAACACCATATATTTT.

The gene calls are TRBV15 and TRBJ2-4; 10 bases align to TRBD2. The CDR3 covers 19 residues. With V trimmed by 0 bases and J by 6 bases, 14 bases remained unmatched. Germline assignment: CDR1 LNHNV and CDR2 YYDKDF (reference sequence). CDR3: CATSRDRGLAGELGNIQYF. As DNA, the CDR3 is TGTGCCACCAGCAGAGATCGGGGGCTAGCGGGAGAATTAGGAAACATTCAGTACTTC.

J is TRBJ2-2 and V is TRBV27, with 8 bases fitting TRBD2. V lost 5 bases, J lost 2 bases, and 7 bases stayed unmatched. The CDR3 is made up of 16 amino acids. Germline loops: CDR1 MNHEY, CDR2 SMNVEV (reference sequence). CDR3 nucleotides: TGTGCCAGCAGTATAAGACTAGCGACAAACACCGGGGAGCTGTTTTTT. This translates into CASSIRLATNTGELFF.

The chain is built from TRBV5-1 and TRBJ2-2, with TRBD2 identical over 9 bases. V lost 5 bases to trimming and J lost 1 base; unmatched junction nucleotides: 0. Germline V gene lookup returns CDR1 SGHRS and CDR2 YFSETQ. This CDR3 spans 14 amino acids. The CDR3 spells CASRREGNTGELFF. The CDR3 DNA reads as TGCGCCAGCAGGCGGGAGGGGAACACCGGGGAGCTGTTTTTT.

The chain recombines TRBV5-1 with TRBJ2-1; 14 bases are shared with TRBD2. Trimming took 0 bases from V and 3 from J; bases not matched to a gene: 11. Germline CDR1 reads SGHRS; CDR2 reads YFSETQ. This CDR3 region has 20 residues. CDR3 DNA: TGCGCCAGCAGCTTGGCAGGCGGGACTAGCGGGAGCCCCCTCTACAATGAGCAGTTCTTC. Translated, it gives CASSLAGGTSGSPLYNEQFF.

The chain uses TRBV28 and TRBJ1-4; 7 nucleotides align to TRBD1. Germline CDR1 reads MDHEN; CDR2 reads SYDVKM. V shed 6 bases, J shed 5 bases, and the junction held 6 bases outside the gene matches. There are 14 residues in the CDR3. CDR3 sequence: CASSSDRYNEKLFF. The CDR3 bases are TGTGCCAGCAGCTCGGACAGGTACAATGAAAAACTGTTTTTT. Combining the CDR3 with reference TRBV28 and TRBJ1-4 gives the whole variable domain DVKVTQSSRYLVKRTGEKVFLECVQDMDHENMFWYRQDPGLGLRLIYFSYDVKMKEKGDIPEGYSVSREKKERFSLILESASTNQTSMYLCASSSDRYNEKLFFGSGTQLSVL.

The CDR3: CASSFGGFSYEQYF. Here the CDR3 DNA reads TGTGCCAGCAGTTTTGGCGGGTTTTCCTACGAGCAGTACTTC. The chain employs TRBV6-2 or TRBV6-3 and TRBJ2-7; D may be TRBD2 (5 bases). CDR1 and CDR2 from the germline V gene are MNHEY and SVGEGT. The CDR3 length is 14 residues. Trimming removed 4 bases from V and 1 base from J, with 11 bases in between.

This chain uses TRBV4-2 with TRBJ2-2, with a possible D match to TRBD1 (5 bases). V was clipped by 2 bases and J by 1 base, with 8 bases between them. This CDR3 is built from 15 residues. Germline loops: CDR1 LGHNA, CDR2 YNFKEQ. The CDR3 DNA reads TGTGCCAGCAGCCAACACACAGGGAACACCGGGGAGCTGTTTTTT. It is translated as CASSQHTGNTGELFF.

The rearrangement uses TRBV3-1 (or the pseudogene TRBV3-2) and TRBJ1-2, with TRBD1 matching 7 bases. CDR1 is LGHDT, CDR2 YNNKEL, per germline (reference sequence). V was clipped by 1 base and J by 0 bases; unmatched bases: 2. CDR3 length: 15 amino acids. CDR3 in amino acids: CASSQGQGANYGYTF. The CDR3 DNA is TGTGCCAGCAGCCAAGGGCAGGGGGCTAACTATGGCTACACCTTC.

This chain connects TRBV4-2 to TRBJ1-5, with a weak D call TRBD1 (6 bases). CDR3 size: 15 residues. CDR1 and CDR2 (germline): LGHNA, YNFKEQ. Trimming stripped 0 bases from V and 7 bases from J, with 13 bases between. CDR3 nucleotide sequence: TGTGCCAGCAGCCAAGAACGACAGGCGTACCAGCCCCAGCATTTT. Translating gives CASSQERQAYQPQHF.